This T cell receptor (beta chain) appears in the sequencing data of a study of Ad26.COV2.S vaccination and SARS-CoV-2 variants. The treatment: around 19 received Ad26.COV2.S at low or high dose, single or two shots; roughly five received placebo; per-sample allocation not given. Samples were taken on day 63 after the first vaccine or placebo injection. The protocol was immunoSEQ multiplex PCR, while the TCRdb copy is restricted to in-frame clones and leaves out a portion. Of hundreds of thousands of clones in the sample, roughly 85% were seen once. The CDR3 covers 14 residues. Per the germline V gene, CDR1 is LGHNA and CDR2 is YSLEER. Trimming removed 4 bases from V and 1 base from J, with 9 bases in between.

The sequencing here drew on peripheral blood, taken in a trial of Ad26.COV2.S vaccine versus placebo. This chain connects TRBV4-3 to TRBJ2-3; TRBD2 might be the D (5 bases). This receptor was taken from a person between 18 and 59 years old who received the Ad26.COV2.S COVID-19 vaccine or a placebo. CDR3 coding DNA: TGCGCCAGCAGCCTAGCGCTAGGCACAGATACGCAGTATTTT. This encodes CASSLALGTDTQYF.